These 10 T cell receptor beta chains were sequenced from one sample in a study of shared clonotypes between healthy human individuals (dated by TCRdb to the early 2020s). CD8 naive samples were obtained by positive selection for CCR7 among CD45RO-negative cells, yielding a CD45RA+CCR7+ population from which TemRA cells were excluded. Receptor libraries were prepared by the immunoSEQ multiplex PCR assay. Entries here come from immuneACCESS through TCRdb and include only in-frame sequences with V and J called. Some clones fail to appear in such tables; in the studies checked, an unresolved V gene covers under half of the shortfall, and the cause of the remainder is unknown. Here the sample has 2 million or so clones; approximately 95% occur a single time. The ten biggest clones cover 0.9% to 1.4% of the sample. Sequencing used naive CD8+ T cells sorted from blood. The label giving this sample's cell subset or site can be read as: CD45RA+CCR7+. The receptor source for this set is a man between 18 and 29 years old in good health.

The chain is built from TRBV11-2 and TRBJ1-1; D gene uncertain. Germline CDR1 reads SGHAT; CDR2 reads FQNNGV. CDR3 length: 12 amino acids. Trimming shortened V by 1 base and J by 7 bases, and 7 bases separated the two germline ends. The CDR3 here is CASSLGQREAFF. CDR3 nucleotides: TGTGCCAGCAGCTTAGGGCAGCGTGAAGCTTTCTTT.

The chain couples TRBV4-1 to TRBJ2-3; D may be TRBD2 (5 bases). CDR1 is MGHRA and CDR2 is YSYEKL in the germline V gene. This CDR3 comprises 16 residues. V lost 0 bases to trimming and J lost 4 bases, with 14 bases between them. CDR3 amino acids: CASSQEIIANPDTQYF. The CDR3 DNA follows: TGCGCCAGCAGCCAAGAGATTATAGCGAACCCAGATACGCAGTATTTT.

The V gene is TRBV13, the J gene TRBJ2-3; 14 nucleotides align to TRBD2. This CDR3 is built from 15 residues. The V and J ends lost 4 bases and 4 bases, in that order; junction bases with no gene match: 1. Germline V CDR1 and CDR2: PRHDT, FYEKMQ (reference sequence). In DNA form, the CDR3 reads TGTGCCAGCAGCTGGGGACTAGCGGGGGCAGATACGCAGTATTTT. Translation: CASSWGLAGADTQYF.

V is TRBV6-5 and J is TRBJ1-2; 8 bases fit TRBD1. Germline values: CDR1 MNHEY, CDR2 SVGAGI. Trimming removed 2 bases from V and 6 bases from J; junction bases left unmatched: 8. The CDR3 is made up of 15 amino acids. The CDR3: CASSYLTGATDGYTF. CDR3 DNA: TGTGCCAGCAGTTACCTGACAGGGGCTACGGATGGCTACACCTTC.

In its sample, this clone was seen once. The gene calls are TRBV5-4 and TRBJ1-6, with D possibly being TRBD1 (6 bases). The CDR3 totals 15 residues. Deletions cut 3 bases from V and 5 bases from J, with 12 bases between. Germline values: CDR1 SGHNT, CDR2 YYREEE (reference sequence). The CDR3: CASSWGPRDNSPLHF. The CDR3 DNA sequence: TGTGCCAGCAGCTGGGGGCCCAGGGATAATTCACCCCTCCACTTT.

The chain joins TRBV6-6 to TRBJ2-2, with TRBD2 matching 8 bases. The ends lost 6 bases at V and 2 bases at J; junction bases unmatched: 5. The germline V gene has CDR1 MNHNY and CDR2 SVGAGI (reference sequence). The CDR3 is 15 amino acids. DNA of the CDR3: TGTGCCAGCAGAGCACTAGCGGTTAACACCGGGGAGCTGTTTTTT. Translated, it gives CASRALAVNTGELFF.

The CDR3 loop reads CAISVGAGWSYEQYF. In DNA form, the CDR3 reads TGTGCCATCAGTGTGGGGGCAGGGTGGTCCTACGAGCAGTACTTC. V is TRBV10-3 and J is TRBJ2-7; D possibly corresponds to TRBD1 (6 bases). CDR3 length equals 15 residues. V was shortened by 4 bases and J by 1 base, with 14 bases between the two germline ends. CDR1 and CDR2 (germline): ENHRY, SYGVKD.

The chain joins TRBV30 to TRBJ2-7; D gene unclear. Germline CDR1 and CDR2: GTSNPN and SVGIG (reference sequence). Trimming removed 1 base from V and 6 bases from J, with 4 bases in between. CDR3 size: 10 residues. CDR3 DNA: TGTGCCTGGAGTGGGCCCGAGCAGTACTTC. It codes for CAWSGPEQYF.

On this clone itself: This CDR3 is also generated by other DNA sequences in the sample. The chain combines TRBV9 with TRBJ2-3; D call uncertain. V lost 0 bases to trimming and J lost 6 bases, with 5 bases between them. The CDR3 runs to 12 residues. Germline CDR1 reads SGDLS; CDR2 reads YYNGEE. CDR3 coding DNA: TGTGCCAGCAGCGTAGGAGAGGATACGCAGTATTTT. Translating it yields CASSVGEDTQYF.

J is TRBJ2-2 and V is TRBV4-1; a possible D gene is TRBD1 (6 bases). Trimming took 8 bases from V and 0 from J, leaving 10 bases between them. This CDR3 comprises 14 residues. Germline V gene data show CDR1 as MGHRA and CDR2 as YSYEKL. CDR3 region: CASVDRPNTGELFF. CDR3 in DNA: TGCGCCAGCGTCGACAGGCCGAACACCGGGGAGCTGTTTTTT.